The present entry profiles one TCR beta chain with its context. Trimming removed 0 bases from V and 2 bases from J, with 7 bases in between. Germline CDR1 is SEHNR and CDR2 is FQNEAQ (reference sequence). The CDR3 consists of 15 residues. The data belong to a study of blood T cell repertoires in COVID-19. Looking at the study overall: The origin of the acute and convalescent COVID-19 samples was the United States, Italy and Spain. T cells, B-cell-depleted T cells, or PBMCs provided the cDNA or gDNA that served as material.

Assay: immunoSEQ multiplex PCR; the TCRdb copy retains only in-frame clones and omits some. The sample carries over 300,000 clones, 70% to 90% recorded once. Everyone who took part was roughly 18 to 89 years old, and they came from about two dozen US areas. Cohorts were assigned according to the clinical history that participants reported. The specimen was PBMCs or T cells enriched from blood (not recorded which). V and J are TRBV7-9 and TRBJ2-2; no reliable D call. This TCR came from a young woman who had recovered from COVID-19. CDR3 coding DNA: TGTGCCAGCAGCTTAGCCGCGGTAAACACCGGGGAGCTGTTTTTT. This translates into CASSLAAVNTGELFF.